What follows is one T cell receptor beta chain and its context. Its antigen is still unknown. The source of the sample is a study of PD-1 blockade in classical Hodgkin lymphoma. Time point of the sample: cycle 4 day 1 (C4D1), after less than 7 weeks of nivolumab. The patients all showed relapse after autologous stem cell transplantation, while their brentuximab vedotin exposure varied. Trimming took off 11 bases at V and 4 bases at J, with 14 bases between the two ends. CDR3 length: 12 residues. CDR1 and CDR2 from the germline V gene are MNHNY and SVGAGI (reference sequence). Method: immunoSEQ multiplex PCR; TCRdb's copy keeps in-frame clones and lacks some. This table holds approximately 24,000 clones, roughly four fifths found once. Study-level findings and limits: Patients with an early start, nivolumab under 1 year after ASCT, were excluded. For complete responders, baseline diversity was comparable to that of newly diagnosed patients.

This sequence was found in a human donor with classical Hodgkin lymphoma. The chain links TRBV6-6 to TRBJ2-5; D is perhaps TRBD1 or TRBD2 (5 bases each). The material was peripheral blood mononuclear cells (PBMCs), obtained before the fourth cycle of nivolumab. CDR3 region: CAVEGPGETQYF. The CDR3 nucleotides are TGTGCCGTCGAGGGGCCCGGAGAGACCCAGTACTTC.